The entry that follows covers one T cell receptor (beta chain) sequence. The antigen remains unidentified. The data derive from a study of blood T cells in healthy people across ages. Alongside a J-beta primer mix, a sample-barcoded 5' primer served in a second PCR lasting roughly 6 to 12 cycles. MiXCR, run by TCRdb on the 5' RACE reads, gives a single entry per CDR3 protein. The data hold about 640,000 distinct CDR3 sequences, with about 30% observed a single time. Points from the study as a whole: Observed TCR beta diversity per million T cells went down as age went up. This fall followed a roughly linear course with age. Higher naive T cell percentage went strongly together with higher TCR beta diversity. Nothing was known about donor CMV status, and this possibly confounded expanded clonotype changes.

The CDR3 runs 15 residues. In germline, CDR1 is MNHNS, CDR2 SASEGT. This TCR was recovered from a woman of 80 years or more in good health. The specimen sequenced was blood. V is TRBV6-1 and J is TRBJ2-7, with 7 bases lining up with TRBD2. The assigned J gene may be wrong: the sequence end matches TRBJ2-5 better. The CDR3 loop reads CASSERVGGLGTQYF. For the CDR3, the DNA is TGTGCCAGCAGTGAAAGAGTGGGAGGGTTGGGGACCCAGTACTTC.